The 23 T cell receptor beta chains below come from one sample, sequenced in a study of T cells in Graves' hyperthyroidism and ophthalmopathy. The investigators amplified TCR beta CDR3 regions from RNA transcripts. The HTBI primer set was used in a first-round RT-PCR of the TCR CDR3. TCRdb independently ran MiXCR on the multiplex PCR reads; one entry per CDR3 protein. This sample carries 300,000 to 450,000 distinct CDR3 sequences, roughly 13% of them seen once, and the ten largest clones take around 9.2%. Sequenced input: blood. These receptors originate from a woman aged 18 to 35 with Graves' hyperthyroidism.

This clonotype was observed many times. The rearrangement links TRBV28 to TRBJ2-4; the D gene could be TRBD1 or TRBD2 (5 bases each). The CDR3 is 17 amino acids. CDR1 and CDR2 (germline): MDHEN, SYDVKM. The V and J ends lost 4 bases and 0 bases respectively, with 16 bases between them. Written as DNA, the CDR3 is TGTGCCAGCAGTTCCGGGGTGGCAGGGCTAGCCAAAAACATTCAGTACTTC. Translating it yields CASSSGVAGLAKNIQYF.

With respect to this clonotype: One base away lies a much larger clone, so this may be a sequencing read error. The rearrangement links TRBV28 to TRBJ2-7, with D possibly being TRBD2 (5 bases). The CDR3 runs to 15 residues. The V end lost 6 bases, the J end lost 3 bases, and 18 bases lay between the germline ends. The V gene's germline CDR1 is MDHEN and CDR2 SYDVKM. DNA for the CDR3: TGTGCCAGCAGACAAATCTCGGAGGCCTACTACGAGCAGTACTTC. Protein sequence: CASRQISEAYYEQYF.

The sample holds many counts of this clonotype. CDR3 in amino acids: CSASPRLAPQETQYF. CDR3 DNA sequence: TGCAGTGCTTCACCCCGGTTGGCCCCGCAAGAGACCCAGTACTTC. The chain couples TRBV20-1 to TRBJ2-5; no clear D. Trimming cost V 5 bases and J 2 bases, with 18 bases left between them. The CDR3 is 15 amino acids. Per the germline V gene, CDR1 is DFQATT and CDR2 is SNEGSKA (reference sequence).

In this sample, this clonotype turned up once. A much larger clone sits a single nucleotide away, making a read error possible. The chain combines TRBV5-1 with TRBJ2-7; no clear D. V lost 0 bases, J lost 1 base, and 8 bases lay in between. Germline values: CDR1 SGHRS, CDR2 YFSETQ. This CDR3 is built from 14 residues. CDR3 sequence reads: CASSLVQFSYEQYF. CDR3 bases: TGCGCCAGCAGCTTGGTTCAGTTTTCCTACGAGCAGTACTTC.

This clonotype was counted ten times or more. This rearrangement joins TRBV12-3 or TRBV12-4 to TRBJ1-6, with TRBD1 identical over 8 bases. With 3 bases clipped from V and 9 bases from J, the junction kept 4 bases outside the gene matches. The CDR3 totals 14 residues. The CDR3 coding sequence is TGTGCCAGCAGTTTGGACAGGGTGAGTTCACCCCTCCACTTT. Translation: CASSLDRVSSPLHF.

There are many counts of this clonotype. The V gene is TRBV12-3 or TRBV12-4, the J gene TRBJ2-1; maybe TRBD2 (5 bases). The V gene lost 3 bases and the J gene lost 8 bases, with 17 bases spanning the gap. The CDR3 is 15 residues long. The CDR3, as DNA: TGTGCCAGCAGTTTCCCTTTGGGAGACGGGGATGAGCAGTTCTTC. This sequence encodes CASSFPLGDGDEQFF.

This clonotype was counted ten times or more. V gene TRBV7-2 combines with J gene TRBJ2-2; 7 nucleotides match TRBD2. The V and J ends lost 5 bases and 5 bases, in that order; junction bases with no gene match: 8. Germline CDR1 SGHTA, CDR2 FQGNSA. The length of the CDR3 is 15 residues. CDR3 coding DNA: TGTGCCAGCAGCACAAGCGAGGGACTAACCGGGGAGCTGTTTTTT. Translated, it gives CASSTSEGLTGELFF.

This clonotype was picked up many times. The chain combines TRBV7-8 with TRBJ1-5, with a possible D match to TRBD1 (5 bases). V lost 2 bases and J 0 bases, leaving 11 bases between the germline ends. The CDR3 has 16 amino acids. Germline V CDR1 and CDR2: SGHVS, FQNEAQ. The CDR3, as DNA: TGTGCCAGCAGCTTAAGTAGGACACTTAGCAATCAGCCCCAGCATTTT. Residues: CASSLSRTLSNQPQHF.

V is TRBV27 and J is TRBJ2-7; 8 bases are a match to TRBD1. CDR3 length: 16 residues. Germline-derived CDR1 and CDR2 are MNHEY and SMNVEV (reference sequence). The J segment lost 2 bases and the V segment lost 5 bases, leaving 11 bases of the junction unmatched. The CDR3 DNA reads TGTGCCAGCAGTCCGACAACCCCGGACAGGGCCTACGAGCAGTACTTC. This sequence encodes CASSPTTPDRAYEQYF.

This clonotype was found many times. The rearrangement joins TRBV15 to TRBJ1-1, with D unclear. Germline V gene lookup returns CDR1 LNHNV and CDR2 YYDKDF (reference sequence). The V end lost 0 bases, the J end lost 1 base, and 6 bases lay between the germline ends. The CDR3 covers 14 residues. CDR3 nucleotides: TGTGCCACCAGCAGAGATGGAGGGAACACTGAAGCTTTCTTT. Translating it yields CATSRDGGNTEAFF.

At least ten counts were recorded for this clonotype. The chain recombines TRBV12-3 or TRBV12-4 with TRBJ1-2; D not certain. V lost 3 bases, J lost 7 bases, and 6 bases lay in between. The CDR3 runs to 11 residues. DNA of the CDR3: TGTGCCAGCAGTTTCACGGGTGGCTACACCTTC. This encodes CASSFTGGYTF.

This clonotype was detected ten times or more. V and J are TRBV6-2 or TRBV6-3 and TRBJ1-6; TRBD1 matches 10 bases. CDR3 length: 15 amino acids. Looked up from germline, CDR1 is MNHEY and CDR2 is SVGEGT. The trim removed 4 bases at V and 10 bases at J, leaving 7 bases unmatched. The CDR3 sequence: CASSWEGQGNSPLHF. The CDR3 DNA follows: TGTGCCAGCAGTTGGGAGGGACAGGGGAACTCACCCCTCCACTTT.

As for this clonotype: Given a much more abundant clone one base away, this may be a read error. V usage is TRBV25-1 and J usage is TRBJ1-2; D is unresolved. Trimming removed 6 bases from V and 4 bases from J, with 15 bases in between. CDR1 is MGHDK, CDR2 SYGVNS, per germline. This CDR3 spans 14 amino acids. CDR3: CASRPNINAYGYTF. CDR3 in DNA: TGTGCCAGCAGACCCAACATCAACGCCTATGGCTACACCTTC.

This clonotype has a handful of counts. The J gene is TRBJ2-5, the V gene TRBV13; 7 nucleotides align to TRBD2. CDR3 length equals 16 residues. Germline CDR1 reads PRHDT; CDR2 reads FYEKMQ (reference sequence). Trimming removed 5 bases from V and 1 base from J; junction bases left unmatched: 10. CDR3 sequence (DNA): TGTGCCAGCAGCCCCCGTTCTAGCGGAGCCCAAGAGACCCAGTACTTC. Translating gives CASSPRSSGAQETQYF.

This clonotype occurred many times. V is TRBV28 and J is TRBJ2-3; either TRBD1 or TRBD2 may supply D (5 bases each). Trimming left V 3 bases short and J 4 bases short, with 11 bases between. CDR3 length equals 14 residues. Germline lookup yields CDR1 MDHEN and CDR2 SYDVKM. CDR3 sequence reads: CASSFVGAPDTQYF. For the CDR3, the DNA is TGTGCCAGCAGTTTTGTCGGGGCTCCAGATACGCAGTATTTT. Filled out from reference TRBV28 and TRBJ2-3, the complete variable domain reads DVKVTQSSRYLVKRTGEKVFLECVQDMDHENMFWYRQDPGLGLRLIYFSYDVKMKEKGDIPEGYSVSREKKERFSLILESASTNQTSMYLCASSFVGAPDTQYFGPGTRLTVL.

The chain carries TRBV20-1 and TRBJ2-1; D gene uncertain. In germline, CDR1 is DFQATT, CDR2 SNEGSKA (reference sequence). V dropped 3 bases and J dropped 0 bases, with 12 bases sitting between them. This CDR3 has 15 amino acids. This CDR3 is CSASSGSSSYNEQFF. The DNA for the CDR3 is TGCAGTGCTAGCTCCGGGTCGAGCTCCTACAATGAGCAGTTCTTC.

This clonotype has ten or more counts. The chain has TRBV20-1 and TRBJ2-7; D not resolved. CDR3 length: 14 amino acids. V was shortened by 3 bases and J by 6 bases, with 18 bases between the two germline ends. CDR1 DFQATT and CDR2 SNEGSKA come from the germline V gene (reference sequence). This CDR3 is CSASPRSVNSEQYF. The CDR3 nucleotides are TGCAGTGCTAGTCCGAGGTCGGTGAATAGCGAGCAGTACTTC.

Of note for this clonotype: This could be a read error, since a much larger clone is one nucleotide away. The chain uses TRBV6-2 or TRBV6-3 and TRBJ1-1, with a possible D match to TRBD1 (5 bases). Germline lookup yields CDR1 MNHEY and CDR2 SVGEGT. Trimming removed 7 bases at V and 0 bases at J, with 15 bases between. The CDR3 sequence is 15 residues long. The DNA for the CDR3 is TGTGCCAGCAACCAACACAGGATTTTGAACACTGAAGCTTTCTTT. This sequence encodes CASNQHRILNTEAFF.

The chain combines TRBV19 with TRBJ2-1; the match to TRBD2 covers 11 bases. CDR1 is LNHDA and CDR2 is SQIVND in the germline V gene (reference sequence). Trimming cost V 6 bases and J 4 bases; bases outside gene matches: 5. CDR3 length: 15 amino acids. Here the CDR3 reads CASRPTSGRYNEQFF. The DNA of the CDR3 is TGTGCCAGTAGACCCACTAGCGGGAGATACAATGAGCAGTTCTTC. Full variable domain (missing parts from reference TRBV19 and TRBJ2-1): DGGITQSPKYLFRKEGQNVTLSCEQNLNHDAMYWYRQDPGQGLRLIYYSQIVNDFQKGDIAEGYSVSREKKESFPLTVTSAQKNPTAFYLCASRPTSGRYNEQFFGPGTRLTVL.

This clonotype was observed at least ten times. The CDR3 nucleotides are TGTGCATACAGGGACTACACCGGGGAGCTGTTTTTT. It is translated as CAYRDYTGELFF. J is TRBJ2-2 and V is TRBV28; D may correspond to TRBD1 or TRBD2 (6 bases each). Germline-derived CDR1 and CDR2 are MDHEN and SYDVKM. This CDR3 comprises 12 residues.

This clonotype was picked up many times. The CDR3 bases are TGCAGTGCTCCACGGACGGAAGGGACCCAGTACTTC. Encoded protein: CSAPRTEGTQYF. This chain uses TRBV20-1 with TRBJ2-5; D not resolved. The CDR3 contains 12 residues. V was cut by 5 bases and J by 7 bases, with 14 bases left in between. Germline V gene data show CDR1 as DFQATT and CDR2 as SNEGSKA (reference sequence).

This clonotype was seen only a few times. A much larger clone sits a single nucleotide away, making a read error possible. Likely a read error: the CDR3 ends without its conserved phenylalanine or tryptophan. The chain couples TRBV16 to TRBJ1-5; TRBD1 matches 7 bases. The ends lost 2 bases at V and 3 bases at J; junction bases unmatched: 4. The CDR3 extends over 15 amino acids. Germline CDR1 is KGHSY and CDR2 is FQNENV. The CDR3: CASSQETGNNQPQHL. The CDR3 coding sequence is TGTGCCAGCAGCCAAGAGACAGGGAACAATCAGCCCCAGCATCTT.

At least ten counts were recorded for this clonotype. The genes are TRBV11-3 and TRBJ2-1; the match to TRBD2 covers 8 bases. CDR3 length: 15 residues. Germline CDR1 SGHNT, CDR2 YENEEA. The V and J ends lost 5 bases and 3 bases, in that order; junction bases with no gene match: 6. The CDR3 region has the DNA TGTGCCAGCAGCGCTACTAGCGGCTACTACAATGAGCAGTTCTTC. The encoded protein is CASSATSGYYNEQFF.